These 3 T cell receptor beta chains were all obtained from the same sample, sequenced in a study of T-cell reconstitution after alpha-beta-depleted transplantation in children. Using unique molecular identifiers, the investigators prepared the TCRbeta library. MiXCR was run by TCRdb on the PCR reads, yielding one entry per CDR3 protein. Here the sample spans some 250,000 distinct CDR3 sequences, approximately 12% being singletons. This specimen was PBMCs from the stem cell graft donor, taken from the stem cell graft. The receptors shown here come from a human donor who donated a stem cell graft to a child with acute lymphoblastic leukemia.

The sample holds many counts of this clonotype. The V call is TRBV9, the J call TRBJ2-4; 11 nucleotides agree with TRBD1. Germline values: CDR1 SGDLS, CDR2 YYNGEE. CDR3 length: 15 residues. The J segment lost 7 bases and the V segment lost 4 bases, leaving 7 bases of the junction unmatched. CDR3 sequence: CASSTTRDRGNIQYF. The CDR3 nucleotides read TGTGCCAGCAGCACAACACGGGACAGGGGGAACATTCAGTACTTC.

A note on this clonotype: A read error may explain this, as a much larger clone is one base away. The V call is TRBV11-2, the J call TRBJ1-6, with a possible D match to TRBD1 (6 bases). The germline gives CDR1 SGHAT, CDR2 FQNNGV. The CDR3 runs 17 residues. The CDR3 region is CASSLGTRQVDNSHLHF. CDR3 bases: TGTGCCAGCAGCTTAGGGACAAGACAGGTCGATAATTCACACCTCCACTTT. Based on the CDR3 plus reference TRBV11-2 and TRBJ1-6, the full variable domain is EAGVAQSPRYKIIEKRQSVAFWCNPISGHATLYWYQQILGQGPKLLIQFQNNGVVDDSQLPKDRFSAERLKGVDSTLKIQPAKLEDSAVYLCASSLGTRQVDNSHLHFGNGTRLTVT.

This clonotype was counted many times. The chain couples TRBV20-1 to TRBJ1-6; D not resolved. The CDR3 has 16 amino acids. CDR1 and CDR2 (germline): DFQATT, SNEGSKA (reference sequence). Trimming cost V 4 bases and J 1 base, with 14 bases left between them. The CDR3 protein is CSAKRRVGSYNSPLHF. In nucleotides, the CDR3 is TGCAGTGCTAAAAGGAGGGTAGGATCCTATAATTCACCCCTCCACTTT.